The clone carrying this TCR beta chain has just one count. Its specificity is unknown. The CDR3 consists of 15 residues. CDR1 SGHVS and CDR2 FNYEAQ come from the germline V gene. Trimming left V 0 bases short and J 8 bases short, with 16 bases between. Libraries were prepared by immunoSEQ multiplex PCR; TCRdb keeps only in-frame clonotypes and omits some of them. The sample gives about 76,000 clones, around four fifths of which show up once; around 2% is in the top ten. The data belong to a study of OX40 agonist ivuxolimab in advanced cancers. Study conclusions and caveats: Low normalized T-cell clonal expansion also characterized some of the nonresponders.

This TCR was recovered from an adult with an advanced solid tumor such as melanoma, head and neck, liver or kidney cancer. The sequencing here drew on CD4+ or CD8+ T cells sorted from blood, taken in a trial of the OX40 agonist ivuxolimab. The chain has TRBV7-6 and TRBJ1-2; D call uncertain. CDR3 nucleotide sequence: TGTGCCAGCAGCTTAGCCGACGGGAGAGTGGGAGGCTACACCTTC. Amino acids: CASSLADGRVGGYTF.